Below are 10 T cell receptor beta chains sequenced from a single sample in a study of regulatory T cells in long-lasting Graves disease. Noted time point: newly diagnosed GD, antithyroid drugs for less than 3 months. TCR sequences were obtained from RNA taken from PBMCs. iRepertoire HTBI primers and Arm-PCR of CDR3 regions built TCR beta libraries. TCRdb re-called the multiplex PCR reads with MiXCR, one entry per CDR3 protein. The repertoire holds 400,000 to 650,000 distinct CDR3 sequences, with about 16% as singletons. This sample was also put to use in a study of T cells in Graves' hyperthyroidism and ophthalmopathy.

This material consisted of peripheral blood mononuclear cells (PBMCs), taken at new diagnosis, from a patient treated with antithyroid drugs. These TCRs come from a woman aged 35 to 59 with Graves disease.

This clonotype was recorded at least ten times. This chain connects TRBV27 to TRBJ2-7; D unclear. Trimming removed 3 bases from V and 6 bases from J, with 12 bases in between. The CDR3 spans 13 residues. Germline values: CDR1 MNHEY, CDR2 SMNVEV (reference sequence). Here the CDR3 DNA reads TGTGCCAGCAGTTTTAACGGGCTCGGCGAGCAGTACTTC. It codes for CASSFNGLGEQYF.

The CDR3 protein is CASSSVMAGNMNTEAFF. In DNA form, the CDR3 reads TGTGCCAGTAGTTCGGTAATGGCAGGGAATATGAACACTGAAGCTTTCTTT. The rearrangement joins TRBV19 to TRBJ1-1; tentative D call: TRBD1 (5 bases). Trimming cost V 5 bases and J 0 bases, with 19 bases left between them. CDR1 and CDR2 from the germline V gene are LNHDA and SQIVND (reference sequence). The CDR3 has 17 amino acids.

This clonotype turned up a few times. This chain links TRBV4-1 with TRBJ1-2; perhaps TRBD1 as D (5 bases). The ends were cut back, 1 base at V and 5 bases at J, with 17 bases in the middle. The CDR3 has 16 amino acids. The germline V gene has CDR1 MGHRA and CDR2 YSYEKL. This chain's CDR3 is CASSQAPRGTGYGYTF. CDR3 sequence (DNA): TGCGCCAGCAGCCAAGCCCCCAGAGGGACCGGTTATGGCTACACCTTC.

This clonotype was recorded a few times. The V and J genes are TRBV20-1 and TRBJ2-3; 9 nucleotides line up with TRBD2. This CDR3 has 15 amino acids. CDR1 is DFQATT, CDR2 SNEGSKA, per germline (reference sequence). The trim removed 3 bases at V and 5 bases at J, leaving 9 bases unmatched. The CDR3 is CSARASSGVRDTQYF. The CDR3 bases are TGCAGTGCTAGGGCCTCTAGCGGGGTTCGAGATACGCAGTATTTT.

The gene calls are TRBV25-1 and TRBJ2-5, with D possibly being TRBD1 (5 bases). Trimming took off 6 bases at V and 5 bases at J, with 19 bases between the two ends. Germline values: CDR1 MGHDK, CDR2 SYGVNS. The CDR3 length is 15 residues. The CDR3 spells CASSPWQGGVETQYF. The CDR3 DNA sequence: TGTGCCAGCAGCCCTTGGCAGGGTGGTGTTGAGACCCAGTACTTC. The full variable domain, with the rest looked up from reference TRBV25-1 and TRBJ2-5, is EADIYQTPRYLVIGTGKKITLECSQTMGHDKMYWYQQDPGMELHLIHYSYGVNSTEKGDLSSESTVSRIRTEHFPLTLESARPSHTSQYLCASSPWQGGVETQYFGPGTRLLVL.

Only a few counts were recorded for this clonotype. The chain combines TRBV13 with TRBJ2-7, with 11 bases identical to TRBD2. Germline assignment: CDR1 PRHDT and CDR2 FYEKMQ (reference sequence). After removal of 0 bases from V and 1 base from J, the junction contained 8 bases not matched to a gene. The CDR3 contains 18 residues. The CDR3 region is CASSLGARLAGTSYEQYF. CDR3 DNA: TGTGCCAGCAGCTTAGGTGCCCGACTAGCGGGGACTTCCTACGAGCAGTACTTC. The full variable domain, completed using reference TRBV13 and TRBJ2-7, is AAGVIQSPRHLIKEKRETATLKCYPIPRHDTVYWYQQGPGQDPQFLISFYEKMQSDKGSIPDRFSAQQFSDYHSELNMSSLELGDSALYFCASSLGARLAGTSYEQYFGPGTRLTVT.

This rearrangement joins TRBV19 to TRBJ1-2; no clear D. Trimming left V 1 base short and J 3 bases short, with 9 bases between. CDR1 LNHDA and CDR2 SQIVND come from the germline V gene (reference sequence). The CDR3 contains 14 residues. The CDR3 spells CASSIGQPHYGYTF. CDR3 nucleotides: TGTGCCAGTAGTATAGGGCAGCCCCACTATGGCTACACCTTC. The whole variable domain, filled in from reference TRBV19 and TRBJ1-2, reads DGGITQSPKYLFRKEGQNVTLSCEQNLNHDAMYWYRQDPGQGLRLIYYSQIVNDFQKGDIAEGYSVSREKKESFPLTVTSAQKNPTAFYLCASSIGQPHYGYTFGSGTRLTVV.

In this sample, this clonotype turned up many times. The chain recombines TRBV19 with TRBJ2-3; TRBD2 aligns across 9 bases. The CDR3 consists of 16 residues. Germline trimming cut 3 bases from V and 5 bases from J; bases unmatched to any gene: 9. Germline V lookup: CDR1 LNHDA, CDR2 SQIVND (reference sequence). The CDR3 DNA follows: TGTGCCAGTAGTATCAGAGCGGGGGGCGTTGGAGATACGCAGTATTTT. It specifies CASSIRAGGVGDTQYF.

This clonotype was counted many times. The genes are TRBV6-1 and TRBJ1-2; possibly TRBD1 for D (6 bases). The length of the CDR3 is 14 residues. The germline V gene encodes CDR1 MNHNS and CDR2 SASEGT. The V end was cut by 5 bases, the J end by 1 base, with 11 bases between. CDR3: CASSRGIHNYGYTF. DNA for the CDR3: TGTGCCAGCAGTAGGGGGATTCATAACTATGGCTACACCTTC.

This clonotype was seen ten or more times. The chain carries TRBV3-1 and TRBJ1-1, with D hard to call. There are 13 residues in the CDR3. V shed 0 bases and J shed 3 bases, with 5 bases lying between them. Germline CDR1 and CDR2: LGHDT and YNNKEL (reference sequence). For the CDR3, the DNA is TGTGCCAGCAGCCAAGATTTGGACACTGAAGCTTTCTTT. Protein sequence: CASSQDLDTEAFF.